These 24 T cell receptor beta chains came from one sample sequenced in a study of blood T cell repertoires in COVID-19. Libraries were prepared by immunoSEQ multiplex PCR; TCRdb keeps only in-frame clonotypes and omits some of them. There are tens of thousands of clones in the sample; around 90% occur only once, and roughly 21% lies in the top ten. What was sequenced was peripheral blood. The receptor source for this set is a man in his fifties or sixties with active COVID-19.

The genes are TRBV4-1 and TRBJ2-1; 10 positions match TRBD2. Germline V gene sequence: CDR1 MGHRA, CDR2 YSYEKL. There are 17 residues in the CDR3. The V and J ends lost 3 bases and 4 bases, in that order; junction bases with no gene match: 9. The DNA of the CDR3 is TGCGCCAGCAGCCACCTCCCTGGACTAGCGGCTTACAATGAGCAGTTCTTC. This translates into CASSHLPGLAAYNEQFF.

The DNA for the CDR3 is TGTGCCAGCAGCACCCGACAGTTGTCTGAGCAGTTCTTC. Protein product: CASSTRQLSEQFF. This rearrangement joins TRBV11-2 to TRBJ2-1; D perhaps matches TRBD1 (5 bases). Trimming removed 5 bases from V and 9 bases from J, with 14 bases in between. This CDR3 region has 13 residues. The germline V gene has CDR1 SGHAT and CDR2 FQNNGV.

This clone was found once. J is TRBJ1-5 and V is TRBV5-6, with D tentatively TRBD1 (5 bases). In germline, CDR1 is SGHDT, CDR2 YYEEEE. The CDR3 has 13 amino acids. Between the trimmed V and J ends, which lost 0 bases and 6 bases, there was a span of 7 bases. The CDR3 DNA sequence: TGTGCCAGCAGCTTGGGGGGGGGTCAGCCCCAGCATTTT. Protein sequence: CASSLGGGQPQHF.

The rearrangement uses TRBV5-5 and TRBJ2-5; D may be TRBD2 (6 bases). Trimming took off 0 bases at V and 3 bases at J, with 15 bases between the two ends. From germline, CDR1 is SGHKS and CDR2 YYEKEE (reference sequence). This CDR3 contains 16 residues. The CDR3 region is CASSLAPGVKEETQYF. The CDR3 DNA reads TGTGCCAGCAGCTTGGCGCCGGGGGTTAAGGAAGAGACCCAGTACTTC.

Written as DNA, the CDR3 is TGTGCCAGCAGCCAGCTAGCGGGAGCTAGCACAGATACGCAGTATTTT. Translated, it gives CASSQLAGASTDTQYF. The chain combines TRBV3-1 (or the pseudogene TRBV3-2) with TRBJ2-3; 10 positions match TRBD2. CDR1 is LGHDT, CDR2 YNNKEL, per germline (reference sequence). The CDR3 covers 16 residues. V lost 3 bases to trimming and J lost 0 bases; unmatched junction nucleotides: 3.

The rearrangement links TRBV27 to TRBJ1-4; D is possibly TRBD1 (6 bases). From germline, CDR1 is MNHEY and CDR2 SMNVEV (reference sequence). The V end lost 6 bases, the J end lost 3 bases, and 11 bases lay between the germline ends. This CDR3 region has 14 residues. This CDR3 is CASSLQGSNEKLFF. CDR3 DNA: TGTGCCAGCAGCTTACAGGGCTCTAATGAAAAACTGTTTTTT.

The rearrangement uses TRBV7-8 and TRBJ2-7, with D hard to call. V shed 4 bases and J shed 6 bases, with 7 bases lying between them. The CDR3 covers 11 residues. The germline gives CDR1 SGHVS, CDR2 FQNEAQ. In DNA, the CDR3 is TGTGCCAGCAGCTCTATATCCGAGCAGTACTTC. This gives the protein CASSSISEQYF. Full variable domain (outside the CDR3, taken from reference TRBV7-8 and TRBJ2-7): GAGVSQSPRYKVAKRGQDVALRCDPISGHVSLFWYQQALGQGPEFLTYFQNEAQLDKSGLPSDRFFAERPEGSVSTLKIQRTQQEDSAVYLCASSSISEQYFGPGTRLTVT.

The chain combines TRBV7-9 with TRBJ1-5; TRBD1 might be the D (5 bases). The CDR3 contains 17 residues. V was pared by 1 base and J by 2 bases, with 15 bases between. Per the germline V gene, CDR1 is SEHNR and CDR2 is FQNEAQ (reference sequence). In DNA, the CDR3 is TGTGCCAGCAGCTTAGATGGCAGGGCACCAGGCAATCAGCCCCAGCATTTT. It is translated as CASSLDGRAPGNQPQHF.

The chain employs TRBV10-2 and TRBJ2-5; TRBD2 matches at 10 bases. V lost 4 bases and J lost 4; bases outside the gene matches: 6. Germline V lookup: CDR1 WSHSY, CDR2 SAAADI. The CDR3 loop spans 15 amino acids. The CDR3 loop is CASSVDLAGAETQYF. CDR3 bases: TGCGCCAGCAGTGTCGACCTAGCGGGAGCAGAGACCCAGTACTTC.

The rearrangement uses TRBV2 and TRBJ2-2, with 8 nucleotides matching TRBD2. The CDR3 covers 15 residues. Germline V gene lookup returns CDR1 SNHLY and CDR2 FYNNEI. V was pared by 1 base and J by 4 bases, with 2 bases of the junction left unmatched. CDR3 DNA: TGTGCCAGCAGTGAAGGGCTAGCGGGCACCGGGGAGCTGTTTTTT. Its translation: CASSEGLAGTGELFF.

This chain connects TRBV4-1 to TRBJ2-2; the D gene is possibly TRBD2 (5 bases). CDR3 length: 16 amino acids. The germline V and J ends were trimmed by 1 base and 7 bases, with 16 bases remaining between them. From germline, CDR1 is MGHRA and CDR2 YSYEKL. Here the CDR3 reads CASSQALRPGVGELFF. The CDR3 bases are TGCGCCAGCAGCCAAGCCCTGAGACCCGGGGTCGGGGAGCTGTTTTTT.

This clone was counted at least ten times. Here the CDR3 reads CASSSPRNEQFF. CDR3 DNA sequence: TGTGCCAGTAGTTCCCCGCGGAATGAGCAGTTCTTC. The V gene is TRBV19, the J gene TRBJ2-1; D gene unclear. Germline CDR1 reads LNHDA; CDR2 reads SQIVND (reference sequence). The CDR3 sequence is 12 residues long. V lost 5 bases, J lost 7 bases, and 9 bases lay in between.

The V call is TRBV24-1, the J call TRBJ2-7, with 11 bases identical to TRBD1. There are 16 residues in the CDR3. Germline CDR1 and CDR2: KGHDR and SFDVKD. V was clipped by 11 bases and J by 4 bases; unmatched bases: 15. CDR3 sequence: CAKRTGGVDPPYEQYF. As DNA, the CDR3 is TGTGCCAAAAGGACAGGGGGCGTAGATCCACCGTACGAGCAGTACTTC.

The chain carries TRBV9 and TRBJ2-2; TRBD1 might be the D (7 bases). Trimming took off 4 bases at V and 2 bases at J, with 18 bases between the two ends. The CDR3 is 17 residues long. The germline V gene encodes CDR1 SGDLS and CDR2 YYNGEE. The CDR3 spells CASSFRGGGVNTGELFF. The CDR3 DNA sequence: TGTGCCAGCAGCTTTAGAGGGGGCGGGGTCAACACCGGGGAGCTGTTTTTT.

This chain links TRBV29-1 with TRBJ2-3, with 7 positions matching TRBD1. This CDR3 spans 13 amino acids. Germline V lookup: CDR1 SQVTM, CDR2 ANQGSEA. V dropped 7 bases and J dropped 3; count of bases not matched to a gene: 7. Here the CDR3 DNA reads TGCAGCGCCCGGGACAGCCAAACAGATACGCAGTATTTT. This translates into CSARDSQTDTQYF.

Of note for this clone: The junction does not match germline at one end; this may be a read error. The chain links TRBV24-1 to TRBJ2-7; D ambiguous. Looked up from germline, CDR1 is KGHDR and CDR2 is SFDVKD. The CDR3 totals 13 residues. CDR3 in amino acids: CATSDRSSHEQYF. In nucleotides, the CDR3 is TGTGCCACCAGTGATCGGAGCTCCCACGAGCAGTACTTC.

This sequence joins TRBV3-1 (or the pseudogene TRBV3-2) and TRBJ1-2; D may be TRBD1 (5 bases). V dropped 0 bases and J dropped 1 base, with 12 bases sitting between them. The germline CDR1 and CDR2 sequences are LGHDT and YNNKEL (reference sequence). The CDR3 sequence is 16 residues long. DNA for the CDR3: TGTGCCAGCAGCCAAGATGGTCAGGGCTGTAACTATGGCTACACCTTC. Its protein product is CASSQDGQGCNYGYTF.

The chain carries TRBV6-5 and TRBJ1-3; D gene ambiguous. This CDR3 has 16 residues. Trimming stripped 0 bases from V and 0 bases from J, with 9 bases between. CDR1 and CDR2 (germline): MNHEY, SVGAGI. Here the CDR3 DNA reads TGTGCCAGCAGTTACTCGAAGACAACCTCTGGAAACACCATATATTTT. This sequence encodes CASSYSKTTSGNTIYF.

In its sample, this clone was seen once. The rearrangement uses TRBV28 and TRBJ2-1; 10 bases line up with TRBD2. Germline CDR1 MDHEN, CDR2 SYDVKM. The CDR3 length is 16 residues. V lost 1 base, J lost 6 bases, and 6 bases stayed unmatched. The CDR3 DNA sequence: TGTGCCAGCAGTTTATATACGGCTAGCGGGAGCAATGAGCAGTTCTTC. The encoded protein is CASSLYTASGSNEQFF.

This chain joins TRBV6-2 or TRBV6-3 and TRBJ2-2, with TRBD1 matching over 7 bases. The CDR3 is 15 residues long. CDR1 is MNHEY, CDR2 SVGEGT, per germline. J was trimmed by 2 bases and V by 2 bases; bases with no gene match: 2. CDR3 residues: CASSYGTANTGELFF. The CDR3 DNA reads as TGTGCCAGCAGTTACGGGACAGCTAACACCGGGGAGCTGTTTTTT.

The chain links TRBV7-2 to TRBJ2-3, with D possibly being TRBD1 (6 bases). Germline CDR1 and CDR2: SGHTA and FQGNSA. The CDR3 spans 16 residues. Between the trimmed V and J ends, which lost 1 base and 3 bases, there was a span of 14 bases. The CDR3 nucleotides read TGTGCCAGCAGCTTAGATTGGCAGGGGTGGACAGATACGCAGTATTTT. Translated, it gives CASSLDWQGWTDTQYF.

V usage is TRBV18 and J usage is TRBJ2-1, with a possible D match to TRBD2 (5 bases). There are 16 residues in the CDR3. Trimming pared 3 bases from V and 2 bases from J, leaving 14 bases between. Germline V gene sequence: CDR1 KGHSH, CDR2 LQKENI. CDR3 region: CASSPSQRTAYNEQFF. Written as DNA, the CDR3 is TGTGCCAGCTCACCTTCTCAGCGGACCGCCTACAATGAGCAGTTCTTC.

The rearrangement uses TRBV7-8 and TRBJ2-3, with a possible D match to TRBD2 (5 bases). CDR3 size: 15 residues. V gave up 6 bases and J gave up 0 bases, with 13 bases separating them. Per germline, CDR1 SGHVS and CDR2 FQNEAQ. The CDR3 nucleotides are TGTGCCAGCAGTCGGCGGGCTGCTAGCACAGATACGCAGTATTTT. It encodes CASSRRAASTDTQYF.

This chain joins TRBV27 and TRBJ2-7; 7 nucleotides line up with TRBD2. V gave up 3 bases and J gave up 5 bases; unmatched junction bases: 7. Germline CDR1 reads MNHEY; CDR2 reads SMNVEV (reference sequence). This CDR3 region has 14 residues. CDR3 sequence (DNA): TGTGCCAGCAGTTTTTTCGCGGGGGTCGACGAGCAGTACTTC. Protein: CASSFFAGVDEQYF.